This T cell receptor (beta chain) was recovered during a study of CD8+CD57+ T cells in acquired aplastic anemia. Study results and limitations: The same twenty-nine CD8+ CDR3 sequences occurred in patients and in controls.

This clonotype has a handful of counts. No antigen is known for it. A much more abundant neighbour one base away suggests this may be a read error. The CDR3 contains 15 residues. CDR1 MNHNS and CDR2 SASEGT come from the germline V gene. Trimming stripped 8 bases from V and 0 bases from J, with 16 bases between. Genomic DNA, serving as template, underwent TCR beta VDJ and CDR3 profiling. TCRdb redid the calling of the reads with MiXCR, one entry per CDR3 protein. The sample contains roughly 130,000 distinct CDR3 sequences, more than 40% of which appear only once. The sequenced sample consisted of sorted CD4+, CD8+, or CD8+CD57+ T cells (not recorded which) from PBMCs. The source of this sequence is a human donor in good health, serving as a control. J is TRBJ1-1 and V is TRBV6-1; a possible D gene is TRBD1 (6 bases). The CDR3 here is CASGARGAMNTEAFF. CDR3 bases: TGTGCCAGCGGTGCACGGGGGGCTATGAACACTGAAGCTTTCTTT.